A selection of T cell receptor beta chains follows, all from one sample in a study of shared clonotypes between healthy human individuals. Sequencing used immunoSEQ multiplex PCR; TCRdb keeps in-frame clones, though not all of them. The profile covers approximately 500,000 clones, with 90% to 96% appearing a single time and 0.06% taken by the ten largest. Specimen: naive CD4+ T cells sorted from blood. These receptors were obtained from a woman younger than 45 in good health. Each CDR3 is given with its conserved first and last residue. A D gene is named only where the DNA matches it firmly. Clone size appears in some rows only: once, few, many, or a class for an expanded clone.

D: NA
J: TRBJ1-5
size: NA
V: TRBV19
CDR3: CASSIGLGPIQPQHF
DNA: TGTGCCAGTAGTATAGGGCTAGGTCCTATTCAGCCCCAGCATTTT

D: NA
J: TRBJ1-6
size: NA
V: TRBV5-1
CDR3: CASSLGEGLNSPLHF
DNA: TGCGCCAGCAGCTTGGGTGAGGGCTTGAATTCACCCCTCCACTTT

D: NA
J: TRBJ2-2
size: NA
V: TRBV7-7
CDR3: CASSLEYTGELFF
DNA: TGTGCCAGCAGCTTGGAGTACACCGGGGAGCTGTTTTTT

D: NA
J: TRBJ2-1
size: NA
V: TRBV11-2
CDR3: CASRMYNEQFF
DNA: TGTGCCAGCAGAATGTACAATGAGCAGTTCTTC

D: NA
J: TRBJ2-5
size: NA
V: TRBV19
CDR3: CASSTLPGQQETQYF
DNA: TGTGCCAGTAGTACCTTACCGGGACAACAAGAGACCCAGTACTTC

D: TRBD2
J: TRBJ2-7
size: NA
V: TRBV28
CDR3: CASSLYPFKLAGKTYEQYF
DNA: TGTGCCAGCAGTTTATACCCTTTTAAACTAGCGGGAAAAACCTACGAGCAGTACTTC

D: NA
J: TRBJ1-5
size: NA
V: TRBV5-1
CDR3: CASSLGVGEDQPQHF
DNA: TGCGCCAGCAGCTTGGGTGTTGGGGAGGATCAGCCCCAGCATTTT

D: TRBD2
J: TRBJ2-3
size: NA
V: TRBV18
CDR3: CASSPTSADTQYF
DNA: TGTGCCAGCTCACCGACTAGCGCAGATACGCAGTATTTT

D: TRBD2
J: TRBJ2-7
size: NA
V: TRBV2
CDR3: CASSGGGSSYEQYF
DNA: TGTGCCAGCAGTGGGGGGGGGAGCTCCTACGAGCAGTACTTC

D: TRBD1
J: TRBJ2-7
size: NA
V: TRBV18
CDR3: CASSLTTGSSYEQYF
DNA: TGTGCCAGCTCACTCACGACAGGGTCGAGTTACGAGCAGTACTTC

D: TRBD1
J: TRBJ1-4
size: NA
V: TRBV28
CDR3: CATTGEGEKLFF
DNA: TGTGCCACTACAGGGGAGGGAGAAAAACTGTTTTTT

D: NA
J: TRBJ1-5
size: NA
V: TRBV5-6
CDR3: CASSSGPGFVNQPQHF
DNA: TGTGCCAGCAGCTCCGGGCCAGGGTTTGTCAATCAGCCCCAGCATTTT

D: NA
J: TRBJ2-7
size: NA
V: TRBV7-9
CDR3: CASTTDYSSYEQYF
DNA: TGTGCCAGCACTACCGACTATTCCTCCTACGAGCAGTACTTC

D: TRBD1
J: TRBJ2-3
size: NA
V: TRBV18
CDR3: CASSPGTAKGADTQYF
DNA: TGTGCCAGCTCACCCGGGACAGCGAAGGGGGCGGATACGCAGTATTTT

D: TRBD2
J: TRBJ2-7
size: once
V: TRBV29-1
CDR3: CSVVLAGGRSYEQYF
DNA: TGCAGCGTTGTCCTAGCGGGAGGGCGGTCCTACGAGCAGTACTTC

D: TRBD2
J: TRBJ2-7
size: NA
V: TRBV6-5
CDR3: CASSYEGRAGGYEQYF
DNA: TGTGCCAGCAGTTACGAAGGGCGAGCGGGAGGATACGAGCAGTACTTC

D: TRBD1
J: TRBJ2-7
size: NA
V: TRBV9
CDR3: CASSPQTGGPYEQYF
DNA: TGTGCCAGCAGCCCACAGACAGGGGGTCCCTACGAGCAGTACTTC

D: TRBD2
J: TRBJ2-3
size: NA
V: TRBV5-1
CDR3: CASSWETSVTQYF
DNA: TGCGCCAGCAGCTGGGAGACTAGCGTTACGCAGTATTTT

D: NA
J: TRBJ1-4
size: NA
V: TRBV6-6
CDR3: CASRQAATNEKLFF
DNA: TGTGCCAGCAGGCAGGCAGCCACTAATGAAAAACTGTTTTTT

D: NA
J: TRBJ1-1
size: NA
V: TRBV5-8
CDR3: CASSGGWNTEAFF
DNA: TGTGCCAGCAGCGGGGGTTGGAACACTGAAGCTTTCTTT

D: TRBD2
J: TRBJ2-3
size: NA
V: TRBV18
CDR3: CASSPIDLGLAGGGPDTQYF
DNA: TGTGCCAGCTCACCAATCGATCTGGGACTAGCGGGAGGTGGGCCAGATACGCAGTATTTT

D: TRBD1
J: TRBJ1-1
size: once
V: TRBV5-8
CDR3: CASGSGTGAGNTEAFF
DNA: TGTGCCAGCGGCTCCGGGACAGGGGCGGGGAACACTGAAGCTTTCTTT

D: NA
J: TRBJ1-1
size: NA
V: TRBV28
CDR3: CASSLIGGKEHTEAFF
DNA: TGTGCCAGCAGTTTGATTGGGGGGAAAGAGCACACTGAAGCTTTCTTT

D: TRBD1
J: TRBJ2-7
size: NA
V: TRBV25-1
CDR3: CASSERQGAYEQYF
DNA: TGTGCCAGCAGTGAGCGACAGGGGGCCTACGAGCAGTACTTC

D: TRBD1
J: TRBJ2-5
size: NA
V: TRBV27
CDR3: CASSLAGTGPRETQYF
DNA: TGTGCCAGCAGTCTGGCCGGGACAGGACCTCGAGAGACCCAGTACTTC

D: NA
J: TRBJ1-3
size: NA
V: TRBV5-1
CDR3: CASSRDSITIYF
DNA: TGCGCCAGCAGTCGAGACAGCATCACCATATATTTT

D: NA
J: TRBJ2-2
size: NA
V: TRBV19
CDR3: CATRTKSHTGELFF
DNA: TGTGCCACCAGAACAAAGTCCCACACCGGGGAGCTGTTTTTT

D: NA
J: TRBJ1-1
size: NA
V: TRBV27
CDR3: CASSLGFPAVNTEAFF
DNA: TGTGCCAGCAGTTTAGGATTTCCGGCGGTGAACACTGAAGCTTTCTTT

D: TRBD2
J: TRBJ2-1
size: NA
V: TRBV7-2
CDR3: CASINTTTSGLLYNEQFF
DNA: TGTGCCAGCATTAACACTACGACTAGCGGGCTTCTCTACAATGAGCAGTTCTTC

D: TRBD2
J: TRBJ2-1
size: NA
V: TRBV19
CDR3: CASSMGLAHYNEQFF
DNA: TGTGCCAGTAGTATGGGACTAGCGCATTACAATGAGCAGTTCTTC

D: NA
J: TRBJ2-6
size: NA
V: TRBV18
CDR3: CASSHPEVPGANVLTF
DNA: TGTGCCAGCTCACATCCGGAAGTCCCTGGGGCCAACGTCCTGACTTTC

D: NA
J: TRBJ1-1
size: NA
V: TRBV5-5
CDR3: CASSLDDIEGSEAFF
DNA: TGTGCCAGCAGCTTGGACGATATCGAGGGTAGTGAAGCTTTCTTT

D: TRBD1
J: TRBJ1-1
size: once
V: TRBV28
CDR3: CASSLYVLEGAGTEAFF
DNA: TGTGCCAGCAGTTTATATGTGCTTGAGGGGGCTGGGACTGAAGCTTTCTTT

D: NA
J: TRBJ1-1
size: NA
V: TRBV5-1
CDR3: CASSLRGAEAFF
DNA: TGCGCCAGCAGCTTGAGGGGAGCTGAAGCTTTCTTT

D: NA
J: TRBJ1-1
size: few
V: TRBV18
CDR3: CASSGTEAFF
DNA: TGTGCCAGCTCAGGCACTGAAGCTTTCTTT

D: NA
J: TRBJ2-1
size: NA
V: TRBV4-2
CDR3: CASSQKRQGGEQFF
DNA: TGTGCCAGCAGCCAGAAACGACAGGGAGGTGAGCAGTTCTTC

D: TRBD2
J: TRBJ2-1
size: NA
V: TRBV7-3
CDR3: CASSIVAGGLTEQFF
DNA: TGTGCCAGCAGCATAGTGGCGGGAGGGCTCACTGAGCAGTTCTTC

D: NA
J: TRBJ2-3
size: NA
V: TRBV4-1
CDR3: CASSSIATDTQYF
DNA: TGCGCCAGCAGCTCGATAGCGACAGATACGCAGTATTTT

D: NA
J: TRBJ2-2
size: NA
V: TRBV7-9
CDR3: CASSPRDRAVPPGELFF
DNA: TGTGCCAGCAGCCCCCGGGACCGGGCAGTTCCACCCGGGGAGCTGTTTTTT

D: NA
J: TRBJ1-6
size: NA
V: TRBV6-4
CDR3: CASRERHVGSPLHF
DNA: TGTGCCAGCAGGGAAAGACACGTGGGTTCACCCCTCCACTTT

D: NA
J: TRBJ2-7
size: NA
V: TRBV6-1
CDR3: CASRETGQSIVYEQYF
DNA: TGTGCCAGCAGGGAAACGGGGCAGTCAATTGTCTACGAGCAGTACTTC

D: NA
J: TRBJ1-4
size: NA
V: TRBV18
CDR3: CASSPRSTVNEKLFF
DNA: TGTGCCAGCTCACCACGTTCAACAGTTAATGAAAAACTGTTTTTT

D: NA
J: TRBJ2-7
size: NA
V: TRBV6-1
CDR3: CASSARTESYEQYF
DNA: TGTGCCAGCAGTGCCCGGACAGAGTCCTACGAGCAGTACTTC

D: NA
J: TRBJ2-7
size: NA
V: TRBV27
CDR3: CASSSRGSAGYEQYF
DNA: TGTGCCAGCAGTTCTAGGGGGAGTGCGGGTTACGAGCAGTACTTC

D: TRBD1
J: TRBJ1-2
size: NA
V: TRBV7-9
CDR3: CASSLQPGQDNYGYTF
DNA: TGTGCCAGCAGCTTACAACCGGGACAGGATAACTATGGCTACACCTTC

D: TRBD1
J: TRBJ2-1
size: NA
V: TRBV6-1
CDR3: CAGTGDLYNEQFF
DNA: TGTGCCGGAACAGGGGACCTCTACAATGAGCAGTTCTTC

D: TRBD1
J: TRBJ2-5
size: NA
V: TRBV7-2
CDR3: CASSLQQGAGETQYF
DNA: TGTGCCAGCAGCTTACAACAGGGGGCTGGTGAGACCCAGTACTTC

D: NA
J: TRBJ2-7
size: NA
V: TRBV27
CDR3: CASSYGSYPGFEQYF
DNA: TGTGCCAGCAGTTACGGCTCATACCCTGGTTTCGAGCAGTACTTC

D: NA
J: TRBJ2-5
size: once
V: TRBV15
CDR3: CATSTPRQHPQETQYF
DNA: TGTGCCACCAGCACTCCTCGTCAACACCCCCAAGAGACCCAGTACTTC

D: NA
J: TRBJ2-7
size: NA
V: TRBV28
CDR3: CASTTPGYEQYF
DNA: TGTGCCAGCACCACGCCCGGGTACGAGCAGTACTTC

D: TRBD1
J: TRBJ2-5
size: NA
V: TRBV5-1
CDR3: CASSLTGGRETQYF
DNA: TGCGCCAGCAGCTTGACAGGGGGTAGAGAGACCCAGTACTTC